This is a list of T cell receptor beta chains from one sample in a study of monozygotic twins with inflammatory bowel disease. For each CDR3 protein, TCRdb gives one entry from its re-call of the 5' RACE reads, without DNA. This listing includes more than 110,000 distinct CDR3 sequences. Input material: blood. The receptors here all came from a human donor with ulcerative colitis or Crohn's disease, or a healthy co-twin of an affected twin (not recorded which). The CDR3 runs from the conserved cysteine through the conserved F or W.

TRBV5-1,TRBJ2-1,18,CASSSTPGLAGFYNEQFF
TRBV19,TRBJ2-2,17,CASSMTAGVVNTGELFF
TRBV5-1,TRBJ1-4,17,CASSAGFGTGTNEKLFF
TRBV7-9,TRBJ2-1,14,CASSLGGKYNEQFF
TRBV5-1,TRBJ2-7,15,CASSLAQGGTYEQYF
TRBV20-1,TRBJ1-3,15,CSARGNRGGGNTIYF
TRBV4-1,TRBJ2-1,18,CASSHSSGRIHSYNEQFF
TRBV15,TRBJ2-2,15,CATSGLAANTGELFF
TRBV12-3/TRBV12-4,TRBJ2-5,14,CASSWGLAEETQYF
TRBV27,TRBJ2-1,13,CASSLGPGIEQFF
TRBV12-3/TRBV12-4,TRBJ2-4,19,CASSLGGLAGGPAKNIQYF
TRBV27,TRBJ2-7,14,CASSLGQGAGEQYF
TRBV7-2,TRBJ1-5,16,CASSLTGTNSNQPQHF
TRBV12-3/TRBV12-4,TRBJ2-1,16,CASSLDWWLIYNEQFF
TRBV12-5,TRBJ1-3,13,CASGPGVGNTIYF
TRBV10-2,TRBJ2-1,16,CASSAIRDRDDNEQFF
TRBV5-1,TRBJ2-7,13,CASLVAKPYEQYF
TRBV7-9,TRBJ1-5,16,CASSLELSGGNQPQHF
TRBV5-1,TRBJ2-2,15,CASSPIRQSTGELFF
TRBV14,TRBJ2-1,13,CASSQELFNEQFF
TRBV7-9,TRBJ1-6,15,CASSLITTPEAPLHF
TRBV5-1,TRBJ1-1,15,CASSLRIQMNTEAFF
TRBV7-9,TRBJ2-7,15,CASSRGQGKTYEQYF
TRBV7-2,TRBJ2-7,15,CASSRDRTTPYEQYF
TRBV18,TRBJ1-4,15,CASSPPTGGLEKLFF
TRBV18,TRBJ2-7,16,CASSPPVRSGIGEQYF
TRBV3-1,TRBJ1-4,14,CASSQEYDNEKPFF
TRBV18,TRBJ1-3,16,CASSPDLRTSGNTIYF
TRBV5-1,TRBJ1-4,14,CASSLVSTNEKLFF
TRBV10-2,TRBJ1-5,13,CASSTEGNQPQHF